This TCR beta chain comes out of a study of identical twins. General study points: High-abundance cord blood beta clonotypes had fewer insertions; memory repertoires showed none.

Germline CDR1 DFQATT, CDR2 SNEGSKA (reference sequence). The CDR3 sequence is 14 residues long. The trim removed 6 bases at V and 4 bases at J, leaving 12 bases unmatched. A universal primer site was added by template switching, and unique molecular identifiers were carried by the cDNA. A single record per CDR3 protein comes from TCRdb applying MiXCR to the 5' RACE reads. The data contain approximately 530,000 distinct CDR3 sequences, approximately 20% of them singletons. On this clonotype itself: Its specificity is not known.

The same sample was also studied in work on yellow fever vaccine responses in identical twins.

The clonotype was recovered from a woman under 30 in good health. The chain uses TRBV20-1 and TRBJ2-7; 7 bases match TRBD1. Sequences were obtained from CD4+ T cells sorted from blood. CDR3 residues: CSAVLGTALYEQYV. The DNA of the CDR3 is TGCAGTGCCGTGCTTGGGACAGCTCTGTACGAGCAGTACGTC.